These 23 T cell receptor beta chains share one sample of origin, sequenced in a study of blood T cell repertoires in COVID-19. TCRdb keeps only in-frame clones here, not all; method: immunoSEQ multiplex PCR. The data contain about 80,000 clones, roughly 76% of them singletons. Sequenced material: peripheral blood. Every receptor here comes from an older man with active or convalescent COVID-19.

This chain links TRBV5-1 with TRBJ1-2; 11 bases are a match to TRBD1. The germline gives CDR1 SGHRS, CDR2 YFSETQ. The CDR3 runs 15 residues. J gave up 6 bases and V 1 base, and 5 bases lay outside the gene matches. The CDR3 spells CASSLLGQGADGYTF. Here the CDR3 DNA reads TGCGCCAGCAGCTTGTTAGGACAGGGGGCCGATGGCTACACCTTC.

The chain combines TRBV5-1 with TRBJ2-2; 9 bases are a match to TRBD1. CDR1 SGHRS and CDR2 YFSETQ come from the germline V gene. The CDR3 contains 15 residues. With 4 bases clipped from V and 5 bases from J, the junction kept 6 bases outside the gene matches. CDR3 protein: CASSAPGQGTGELFF. Here the CDR3 DNA reads TGCGCCAGCAGCGCTCCGGGACAGGGAACCGGGGAGCTGTTTTTT.

This chain uses TRBV12-3 or TRBV12-4 with TRBJ1-1; no firm D call. Trimming took 6 bases from V and 12 from J, leaving 11 bases between them. There are 10 residues in the CDR3. CDR3 coding DNA: TGTGCCAGCAGCCAACATTTAACTTTCTTT. This sequence encodes CASSQHLTFF.

The chain carries TRBV5-6 and TRBJ1-5; D is possibly TRBD1 (5 bases). This CDR3 contains 12 residues. The germline gives CDR1 SGHDT, CDR2 YYEEEE. V was trimmed by 3 bases and J by 9 bases, leaving 10 bases between them. The CDR3 bases are TGTGCCAGCAGCTGGGGCGGGGGGCCCCAGCATTTT. Protein: CASSWGGGPQHF.

This rearrangement joins TRBV19 to TRBJ2-7, with 8 bases identical to TRBD2. Germline CDR1 reads LNHDA; CDR2 reads SQIVND (reference sequence). The CDR3 has 15 residues. The J segment lost 0 bases and the V segment lost 4 bases, leaving 5 bases of the junction unmatched. CDR3 nucleotide sequence: TGTGCCAGTAGTACTACGACTAGCGTCTCCTACGAGCAGTACTTC. It specifies CASSTTTSVSYEQYF.

The J gene is TRBJ1-5, the V gene TRBV6-1; 8 positions match TRBD1. The trim removed 3 bases at V and 0 bases at J, leaving 1 base unmatched. Germline V gene lookup returns CDR1 MNHNS and CDR2 SASEGT. CDR3 length equals 15 residues. Here the CDR3 reads CASSDGQGSNQPQHF. DNA for the CDR3: TGTGCCAGCAGTGACGGACAGGGTAGCAATCAGCCCCAGCATTTT.

V and J are TRBV5-6 and TRBJ2-3, with TRBD2 identical over 11 bases. Germline trimming cut 2 bases from V and 9 bases from J; bases unmatched to any gene: 2. The CDR3 is made up of 13 amino acids. Germline V lookup: CDR1 SGHDT, CDR2 YYEEEE. The CDR3 DNA reads as TGTGCCAGCAGCTTTACTAGCGGGGGAACGCAGTATTTT. The encoded protein is CASSFTSGGTQYF.

The chain uses TRBV2 and TRBJ2-5, with a weak D call TRBD1 (7 bases). Trimming took off 6 bases at V and 2 bases at J, with 19 bases between the two ends. The CDR3 loop spans 16 amino acids. The germline gives CDR1 SNHLY, CDR2 FYNNEI. CDR3 region: CASRRLLQGRQETQYF. The CDR3 DNA is TGTGCCAGCAGACGATTATTACAGGGGAGGCAAGAGACCCAGTACTTC.

The V gene is TRBV5-1, the J gene TRBJ1-3; D ambiguous. The V gene's germline CDR1 is SGHRS and CDR2 YFSETQ. V was clipped by 4 bases and J by 7 bases, with 12 bases between them. The CDR3 length is 13 residues. The CDR3 DNA reads TGCGCCAGCAGCATTGACATACGGAACACCATATATTTT. Its translation is CASSIDIRNTIYF. Looking up the rest from reference TRBV5-1 and TRBJ1-3 gives the full variable domain: KAGVTQTPRYLIKTRGQQVTLSCSPISGHRSVSWYQQTPGQGLQFLFEYFSETQRNKGNFPGRFSGRQFSNSRSEMNVSTLELGDSALYLCASSIDIRNTIYFGEGSWLTVV.

The rearrangement links TRBV5-1 to TRBJ2-7, with 7 bases aligning to TRBD2. The germline V gene encodes CDR1 SGHRS and CDR2 YFSETQ. This CDR3 has 14 residues. The junction had 6 bases not matched to a gene; V was cut back by 3 bases and J by 3 bases. The CDR3 spells CASSWSGAIYEQYF. The DNA for the CDR3 is TGCGCCAGCAGCTGGAGCGGGGCAATCTACGAGCAGTACTTC. Based on the CDR3 plus reference TRBV5-1 and TRBJ2-7, the full variable domain is KAGVTQTPRYLIKTRGQQVTLSCSPISGHRSVSWYQQTPGQGLQFLFEYFSETQRNKGNFPGRFSGRQFSNSRSEMNVSTLELGDSALYLCASSWSGAIYEQYFGPGTRLTVT.

The rearrangement joins TRBV5-1 to TRBJ2-5; TRBD2 matches 8 bases. The CDR3 extends over 14 amino acids. Germline assignment: CDR1 SGHRS and CDR2 YFSETQ. After removal of 8 bases from V and 4 bases from J, the junction contained 10 bases not matched to a gene. The CDR3 DNA is TGCGCCAGTTCCATAGGGCTAGCGGGAGAGACCCAGTACTTC. This encodes CASSIGLAGETQYF.

The chain uses TRBV5-1 and TRBJ2-3; no definite D call. The germline V gene encodes CDR1 SGHRS and CDR2 YFSETQ. With 3 bases removed from V and 5 bases from J, the gap between germline ends came to 13 bases. The CDR3 covers 14 residues. CDR3 sequence (DNA): TGCGCCAGCAGCTGGGCCTCGGTGGAAGATACGCAGTATTTT. Amino acids: CASSWASVEDTQYF. Combining the CDR3 with reference TRBV5-1 and TRBJ2-3 gives the whole variable domain KAGVTQTPRYLIKTRGQQVTLSCSPISGHRSVSWYQQTPGQGLQFLFEYFSETQRNKGNFPGRFSGRQFSNSRSEMNVSTLELGDSALYLCASSWASVEDTQYFGPGTRLTVL.

The gene calls are TRBV30 and TRBJ1-2, with a tentative D call TRBD1 (5 bases). The CDR3 has 13 amino acids. Germline V lookup: CDR1 GTSNPN, CDR2 SVGIG (reference sequence). Here the CDR3 DNA reads TGTGCGTCGGGGGACGCTGGGAACTATGGCTACACCTTC. Translating gives CASGDAGNYGYTF.

CDR3 coding DNA: TGTGCCAGCAGCTTAGGGGGACTAAGTGAAAAACTGTTTTTT. Its protein product is CASSLGGLSEKLFF. J is TRBJ1-4 and V is TRBV7-9; a weak D match, TRBD1 (5 bases). Germline V gives CDR1 SEHNR, CDR2 FQNEAQ (reference sequence). V lost 1 base to trimming and J lost 7 bases, with 10 bases between them. This CDR3 region has 14 residues.

J is TRBJ2-7 and V is TRBV30; 7 nucleotides align to TRBD1. This CDR3 contains 14 residues. The V and J ends lost 3 bases and 5 bases, in that order; junction bases with no gene match: 10. Germline CDR1 is GTSNPN and CDR2 is SVGIG (reference sequence). DNA for the CDR3: TGTGCCTGGAGCCCCCGGGACAGCTACCACGAGCAGTACTTC. This codes for CAWSPRDSYHEQYF.

The CDR3: CASRLLGLAGRGETQYF. CDR3 bases: TGTGCAAGTCGCTTACTCGGACTAGCGGGGAGGGGAGAGACCCAGTACTTC. V usage is TRBV12-2 and J usage is TRBJ2-5; the table calls TRBD2, which could not be checked here. TRBV12-2 is a listed pseudogene. This CDR3 has 17 amino acids.

This sequence joins TRBV2 and TRBJ2-3; TRBD2 matches at 8 bases. V trimming: 6 bases; J trimming: 4 bases; junction bases outside the gene matches: 6. The CDR3 is 14 amino acids. CDR1 SNHLY and CDR2 FYNNEI come from the germline V gene. This CDR3 reads CASRPGLVADTQYF. DNA for the CDR3: TGTGCCAGCAGGCCGGGACTAGTTGCAGATACGCAGTATTTT.

This chain links TRBV24-1 with TRBJ1-1, with D hard to call. Germline assignment: CDR1 KGHDR and CDR2 SFDVKD. V lost 3 bases and J lost 5, with 9 bases in between. The CDR3 loop spans 13 amino acids. CDR3 sequence (DNA): TGTGCCACCAGTGATCGGAGGGAAACTGAAGCTTTCTTT. This translates into CATSDRRETEAFF.

The chain uses TRBV6-5 and TRBJ1-1, with 9 positions matching TRBD1. V trimming: 0 bases; J trimming: 5 bases; junction bases outside the gene matches: 4. The CDR3 is made up of 15 amino acids. From germline, CDR1 is MNHEY and CDR2 SVGAGI. CDR3: CASSYSRTGVTEAFF. The CDR3 bases are TGTGCCAGCAGTTACTCAAGGACAGGGGTTACTGAAGCTTTCTTT.

This rearrangement joins TRBV5-5 to TRBJ1-2; D gene unclear. V was pared by 4 bases and J by 7 bases, with 14 bases between. Germline V gene lookup returns CDR1 SGHKS and CDR2 YYEKEE (reference sequence). CDR3 length equals 13 residues. The CDR3 spells CASSPTRHLGYTF. The CDR3 bases are TGTGCCAGCAGCCCGACACGACACCTTGGCTACACCTTC.

This clone is a singleton in its sample. The chain couples TRBV29-1 to TRBJ1-5; unclear D gene. Germline-derived CDR1 and CDR2 are SQVTM and ANQGSEA. The V gene lost 6 bases and the J gene lost 2 bases, with 8 bases spanning the gap. The CDR3 contains 12 residues. The CDR3 here is CSVEVGNQPQHF. DNA for the CDR3: TGCAGCGTGGAGGTGGGCAATCAGCCCCAGCATTTT.

This sequence joins TRBV3-1 (or the pseudogene TRBV3-2) and TRBJ1-4; tentative D call: TRBD1 (6 bases). V lost 0 bases and J lost 11, with 10 bases in between. The CDR3 is made up of 13 amino acids. CDR1 and CDR2 (germline): LGHDT, YNNKEL (reference sequence). The CDR3 here is CASSQEARGKLFF. The CDR3 nucleotides are TGTGCCAGCAGCCAAGAAGCAAGGGGGAAACTGTTTTTT.

This sequence joins TRBV25-1 and TRBJ1-1, with 7 nucleotides matching TRBD1. V shed 6 bases, J shed 3 bases, and the junction held 4 bases outside the gene matches. This CDR3 has 13 residues. Germline CDR1 is MGHDK and CDR2 is SYGVNS. For the CDR3, the DNA is TGTGCCAGCAGGGGACAGACCCACACTGAAGCTTTCTTT. Its protein product is CASRGQTHTEAFF.